The clone carrying this T cell receptor (beta chain) was counted many times. Its target is not known. This sample is drawn from a study of metastatic and nonmetastatic thyroid tumors. Study overall: Samples came from malignant and benign thyroid patients, and repertoires were compared across blood and tumor or nodule tissue.

The V segment lost 9 bases and the J segment 1 base; nucleotides outside the gene matches: 9. The CDR3 totals 14 residues. Germline V gene lookup returns CDR1 MNHEY and CDR2 SMNVEV (reference sequence). Authors' data handling: A classifier for distant metastasis in papillary thyroid cancer was constructed using CDR3 differences observed across clinicopathological groups. Using MiXCR, TCRdb reanalyzed the PCR reads. The V and J calls, along with clone size, are taken from TCRdb and not from the paper's own processing. This sample has about 92,000 clones; just under 15% occur once, and the top ten carry about 3.6%. Study-wide results and caveats: Relative to benign nodules, malignant thyroid tumors were reportedly characterized by significantly elevated TCR beta diversity in blood and tumor.

The entire patient cohort was treatment-naive prior to thyroid surgery. The source material was blood. The chain uses TRBV27 and TRBJ2-7, with TRBD1 matching 7 bases. The clonotype originates from a female donor with papillary thyroid cancer or a benign thyroid nodule (not recorded which). Some clones in this sample may be carry-over from other donors' samples. The CDR3 bases are TGTGCCAGTAACCGACAGGGTGGGTCCTACGAGCAGTACTTC. The encoded protein is CASNRQGGSYEQYF.